The T cell receptor beta chain under discussion was sequenced for a study of human versus mouse CDR3 diversity and MHC coevolution. Study-wide context: The immunoSEQ assay reportedly detects one in 200,000 T cells.

Generated by immunoSEQ multiplex PCR, the TCRdb table keeps only in-frame clones and is missing some. The sample contains 86,000 or so clones, roughly 93% of which appear only once. Germline lookup yields CDR1 MGHRA and CDR2 YSYEKL. With 3 bases clipped from V and 0 bases from J, the junction kept 10 bases outside the gene matches. The CDR3 sequence is 18 residues long. Naive CD4 T cells were sorted as CD45RO-negative, CD62L-positive. This receptor was obtained from a person between 25 and 75 years old in good health. Sequencing was carried out using naive CD4+ T cells from blood. Regarding subset: CD45RO-negative CD62L-positive naive CD4 T cells. This chain links TRBV4-1 with TRBJ1-1, with 10 positions matching TRBD1. Here the CDR3 DNA reads TGCGCCAGCAGCCACTCTTCGGGACAGGGGACGATGAACACTGAAGCTTTCTTT. This encodes CASSHSSGQGTMNTEAFF.